These T cell receptor beta chains were read from a single sample in a study of T cells in Graves' hyperthyroidism and ophthalmopathy. TCRdb redid the calling of the multiplex PCR reads with MiXCR, one entry per CDR3 protein. The profile shows under 350,000 distinct CDR3 sequences, roughly 15% of them singletons. The sample comprised blood. The receptors stem from a young woman with Graves' hyperthyroidism that later progressed to Graves' ophthalmopathy. The CDR3 runs from the conserved cysteine through the conserved F or W. Fields, in order: J gene, clone size, V gene, D gene, CDR3 protein. D genes are given only for firm matches. Rows give clone size only sometimes, using once, few, many, or a class for an expanded clone.

>TRBJ2-3|many|TRBV11-2|TRBD1
CASSPHLTGRMGTDTQYF
>TRBJ2-7|.|TRBV6-1|.
CASRDGLTNEQYF
>TRBJ2-5|many|TRBV6-1|TRBD1
CASSQQGETQYF
>TRBJ1-3|once|TRBV12-3/TRBV12-4|TRBD1
CASSRSGQSLSGNTIYF
>TRBJ1-1|.|TRBV6-5|.
CASSYSTRLNTEAFF
>TRBJ2-1|many|TRBV24-1|.
CATSDDPLGHEQFF
>TRBJ2-7|many|TRBV7-2|TRBD1
CASSLTGTVGEQYF
>TRBJ2-3|.|TRBV28|TRBD1
CASSVHQQGARDTQYF
>TRBJ1-6|many|TRBV18|TRBD1
CASSPTGQPNSPLHF
>TRBJ2-3|many|TRBV5-1|.
CASSWQYPSTDTQYF
>TRBJ1-5|many|TRBV2|.
CASSSLPGGNQPQHF
>TRBJ1-5|few|TRBV4-1|.
CASSVGGGRNQPQHF
>TRBJ2-1|many|TRBV20-1|TRBD2
CSASLGPASGKNNEQFF
>TRBJ2-7|many|TRBV3-1|.
CASSQGWYYEQYF
>TRBJ2-1|many|TRBV6-2/TRBV6-3|TRBD2
CASSGLAGYYNEQFF
>TRBJ2-3|many|TRBV11-1|.
CASSLGLADTQYF
>TRBJ2-6|many|TRBV20-1|.
CSAREVTGLKGANVLTF
>TRBJ2-5|.|TRBV19|.
CASSILGDQETQYF
>TRBJ1-1|many|TRBV12-3/TRBV12-4|.
CASSFNTEAFF
>TRBJ2-1|many|TRBV20-1|TRBD2
CSARDGAGATYNEQFF
>TRBJ2-7|few|TRBV10-3|.
CAISGDYEQYF
>TRBJ2-1|.|TRBV20-1|TRBD2
CSGAGVGGTYNEQFF
>TRBJ2-7|many|TRBV20-1|.
CSASANRGRTYEQYF
>TRBJ2-3|many|TRBV2|.
CASSDELAGTDTQYF
>TRBJ2-1|many|TRBV7-2|.
CASSKNPGGDEQFF
>TRBJ2-3|many|TRBV11-2|TRBD1
CASSPRQGGGTDTQYF
>TRBJ2-3|many|TRBV7-9|.
CASSLTTTTDTQYF
>TRBJ2-1|many|TRBV4-3|TRBD2
CASSQERWTSGINEQFF
>TRBJ2-2|few|TRBV25-1|TRBD2
CASSMYQLAANTGELFF
>TRBJ2-7|many|TRBV7-9|TRBD2
CASSLVSGLAEDRYEQYF
>TRBJ2-3|.|TRBV4-1|.
CASSPVEGTDTQYF
>TRBJ1-1|many|TRBV12-3/TRBV12-4|.
CASSPVGGRMTEAFF
>TRBJ2-1|few|TRBV19|TRBD2
CASSIGGGTSGRYEQFF
>TRBJ2-2|many|TRBV30|TRBD1
CAWSYPGQYTGELFF
>TRBJ1-1|many|TRBV3-1|.
CASSQVLTGPRGTEAFF
>TRBJ1-3|few|TRBV19|.
CASSEESGNTIYF
>TRBJ1-2|many|TRBV9|.
CASSVAGLVGYTF
>TRBJ2-2|few|TRBV4-2|TRBD2
CASSPRLAYNTGELFF
>TRBJ2-1|many|TRBV7-2|.
CASSSRQEQFF
>TRBJ2-7|few|TRBV6-1|.
CASSSGFEQYF
>TRBJ1-1|many|TRBV3-1|.
CASSPVFRNTEAFF
>TRBJ2-1|few|TRBV19|.
CASSIDNWGDEQFF
>TRBJ1-1|many|TRBV6-2/TRBV6-3|TRBD1
CASTNRGIRAEAFF
>TRBJ2-7|.|TRBV5-8|.
CASSLSFSSYEQYF
>TRBJ2-7|few|TRBV4-3|.
CASSQSVRFTYEQYF
>TRBJ1-1|many|TRBV30|.
CAWTWARNTEAFF
>TRBJ1-1|many|TRBV12-3/TRBV12-4|TRBD1
CASSSPQGVNTEAFF
>TRBJ2-1|many|TRBV7-2|.
CASSSPRGWGMNEQFF
>TRBJ2-7|many|TRBV7-8|TRBD2
CASSPGLVYEQYF
>TRBJ1-6|few|TRBV5-1|TRBD1
CASSLGQGAYNSPLHF
>TRBJ1-4|few|TRBV6-2/TRBV6-3|TRBD1
CASSTDRGRNEKLFF
>TRBJ2-7|many|TRBV12-3/TRBV12-4|.
CASSLGWGEQYF
>TRBJ2-7|many|TRBV20-1|TRBD2
CSDPPGLAGGVYEQYF
>TRBJ1-1|many|TRBV7-9|.
CASSPKGDNTEAFF
>TRBJ2-2|many|TRBV9|.
CASSGSLDSSRELFF